What follows describes a single T cell receptor beta chain. Its target is unknown. This entry comes from a study of cytomegalovirus exposure and HLA in healthy donors. Germline V gene sequence: CDR1 SEHNR, CDR2 FQNEAQ (reference sequence). This CDR3 comprises 16 residues. V lost 5 bases to trimming and J lost 0 bases, with 14 bases between them. Study-level results: In a later analysis, TCR beta V- and J-gene trimming showed a link to a missense DCLRE1C variant.

The PCR contained 60 Vbeta and 13 Jbeta primers. Using immunoSEQ multiplex PCR, the repertoire was profiled, and TCRdb retains in-frame clones only, with some absent. The data hold about 140,000 clones, with about two thirds observed a single time. The sequence was obtained from a man aged 55-75 years in good health and CMV-seronegative. Sequenced: PBMCs. The genes are TRBV7-9 and TRBJ1-3; D ambiguous. CDR3: CASSPGGLSSGNTIYF. In DNA form, the CDR3 reads TGTGCCAGCAGCCCCGGTGGACTCAGCTCTGGAAACACCATATATTTT.